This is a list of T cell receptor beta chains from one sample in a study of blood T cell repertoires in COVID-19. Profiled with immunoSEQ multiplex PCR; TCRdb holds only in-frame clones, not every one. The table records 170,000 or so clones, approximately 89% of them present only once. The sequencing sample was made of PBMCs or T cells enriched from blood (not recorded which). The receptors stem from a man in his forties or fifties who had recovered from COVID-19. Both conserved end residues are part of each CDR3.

cdr3_aa: CASRRQASTDTQYF
v_call: TRBV10-1
j_call: TRBJ2-3
cdr3_length: 14

cdr3_aa: CASSLDIRGRNTEAFF
v_call: TRBV7-9
j_call: TRBJ1-1
cdr3_length: 16

cdr3_aa: CASSIVGGAGTEAFF
v_call: TRBV19
j_call: TRBJ1-1
cdr3_length: 15

cdr3_aa: CASSPGPNTEAFF
v_call: TRBV5-1
j_call: TRBJ1-1
cdr3_length: 13

cdr3_aa: CASSEQGEQYF
v_call: TRBV3-1/TRBV3-2
j_call: TRBJ2-7
cdr3_length: 11

cdr3_aa: CASSTQRSSYEQYF
v_call: TRBV27
j_call: TRBJ2-7
cdr3_length: 14

cdr3_aa: CASSPKPDTDIQYF
v_call: TRBV16
j_call: TRBJ2-4
cdr3_length: 14

cdr3_aa: CASSPSGDPGAFF
v_call: TRBV5-4
j_call: TRBJ1-1
cdr3_length: 13

cdr3_aa: CASSLDRGLSNQPQHF
v_call: TRBV7-8
j_call: TRBJ1-5
cdr3_length: 16

cdr3_aa: CASSLTLSLNSPLHF
v_call: TRBV27
j_call: TRBJ1-6
cdr3_length: 15

cdr3_aa: CASSLPGQNMEQYF
v_call: TRBV28
j_call: TRBJ2-7
cdr3_length: 14

cdr3_aa: CASSIRTPSGGLNEKLFF
v_call: TRBV19
j_call: TRBJ1-4
cdr3_length: 18

cdr3_aa: CASCARGPTDTQYF
v_call: TRBV11-3
j_call: TRBJ2-3
cdr3_length: 14

cdr3_aa: CASRDRGFNSPLHF
v_call: TRBV2
j_call: TRBJ1-6
cdr3_length: 14

cdr3_aa: CASSATGMGGYTF
v_call: TRBV12-3/TRBV12-4
j_call: TRBJ1-2
cdr3_length: 13

cdr3_aa: CASSPGTSYIVNTEAFF
v_call: TRBV7-3
j_call: TRBJ1-1
cdr3_length: 17

cdr3_aa: CAISAPEKNTGELFF
v_call: TRBV10-3
j_call: TRBJ2-2
cdr3_length: 15

cdr3_aa: CASSKGVAPQHF
v_call: TRBV12-3/TRBV12-4
j_call: TRBJ1-5
cdr3_length: 12

cdr3_aa: CASSLGGTGDEKLFF
v_call: TRBV7-6
j_call: TRBJ1-4
cdr3_length: 15

cdr3_aa: CASSPGQEGIGILETQYF
v_call: TRBV5-5
j_call: TRBJ2-5
cdr3_length: 18

cdr3_aa: CASSEQGIQPQHF
v_call: TRBV28
j_call: TRBJ1-5
cdr3_length: 13

cdr3_aa: CSARAVAGVTF
v_call: TRBV20-1
j_call: TRBJ1-2
cdr3_length: 11

cdr3_aa: CASSPKEGPGAPLHF
v_call: TRBV18
j_call: TRBJ1-6
cdr3_length: 15

cdr3_aa: CACPRGGNEKLFF
v_call: TRBV30
j_call: TRBJ1-4
cdr3_length: 13

cdr3_aa: CASSLGDRPYEQYF
v_call: TRBV7-2
j_call: TRBJ2-7
cdr3_length: 14

cdr3_aa: CASSEGQGAEKLFF
v_call: TRBV6-1
j_call: TRBJ1-4
cdr3_length: 14

cdr3_aa: CASSLVENTEAFF
v_call: TRBV28
j_call: TRBJ1-1
cdr3_length: 13

cdr3_aa: CATSDPPHYTF
v_call: TRBV24-1
j_call: TRBJ1-2
cdr3_length: 11

cdr3_aa: CASKKDSRMNTEAFF
v_call: TRBV9
j_call: TRBJ1-1
cdr3_length: 15

cdr3_aa: CASSQGSLKLFF
v_call: TRBV3-1/TRBV3-2
j_call: TRBJ1-4
cdr3_length: 12

cdr3_aa: CASAYPHVREQYF
v_call: TRBV7-9
j_call: TRBJ2-7
cdr3_length: 13

cdr3_aa: CASSQGRGYGQSSYNEQFF
v_call: TRBV4-1
j_call: TRBJ2-1
cdr3_length: 19

cdr3_aa: CASSQLTGPNTEAFF
v_call: TRBV14
j_call: TRBJ1-1
cdr3_length: 15